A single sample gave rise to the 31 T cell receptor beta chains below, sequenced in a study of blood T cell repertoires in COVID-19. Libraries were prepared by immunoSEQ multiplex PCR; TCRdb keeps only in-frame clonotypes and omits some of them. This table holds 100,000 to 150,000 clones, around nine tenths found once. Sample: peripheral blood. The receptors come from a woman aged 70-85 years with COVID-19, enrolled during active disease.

CDR3 DNA sequence: TGTGCCAGCAGCCAAGACGGACAGGGGGTTGCCACTGAAGCTTTCTTT. Translating gives CASSQDGQGVATEAFF. The V gene is TRBV4-2, the J gene TRBJ1-1, with 10 bases lining up with TRBD1. The CDR3 is 16 residues long. Trimming removed 0 bases from V and 4 bases from J; junction bases left unmatched: 5. Germline V gene data show CDR1 as LGHNA and CDR2 as YNFKEQ.

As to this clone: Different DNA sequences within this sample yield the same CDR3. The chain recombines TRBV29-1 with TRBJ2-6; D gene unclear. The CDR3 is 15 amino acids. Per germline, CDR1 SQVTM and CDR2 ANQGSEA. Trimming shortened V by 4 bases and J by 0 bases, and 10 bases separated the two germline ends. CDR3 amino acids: CSVARVPSGANVLTF. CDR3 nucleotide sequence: TGCAGCGTTGCACGGGTTCCCTCTGGGGCCAACGTCCTGACTTTC.

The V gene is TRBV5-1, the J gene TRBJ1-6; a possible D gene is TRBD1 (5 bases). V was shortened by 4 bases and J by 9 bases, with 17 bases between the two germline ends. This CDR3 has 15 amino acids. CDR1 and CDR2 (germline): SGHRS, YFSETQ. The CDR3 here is CASSLDPRGGSPLHF. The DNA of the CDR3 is TGCGCCAGCAGCCTCGATCCGAGGGGAGGTTCACCCCTCCACTTT.

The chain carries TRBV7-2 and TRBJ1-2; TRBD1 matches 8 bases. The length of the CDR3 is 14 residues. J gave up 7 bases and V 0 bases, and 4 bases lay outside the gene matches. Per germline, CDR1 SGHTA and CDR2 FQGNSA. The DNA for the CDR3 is TGTGCCAGCAGCTTAGCGGGGGACAGGCCTGGCTACACCTTC. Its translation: CASSLAGDRPGYTF.

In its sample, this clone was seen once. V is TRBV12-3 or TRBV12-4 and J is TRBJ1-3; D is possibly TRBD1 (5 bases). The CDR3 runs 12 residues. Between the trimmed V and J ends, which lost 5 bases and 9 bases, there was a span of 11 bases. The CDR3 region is CASSLQVSTIYF. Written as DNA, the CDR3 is TGTGCCAGCAGTCTACAGGTGTCCACCATATATTTT.

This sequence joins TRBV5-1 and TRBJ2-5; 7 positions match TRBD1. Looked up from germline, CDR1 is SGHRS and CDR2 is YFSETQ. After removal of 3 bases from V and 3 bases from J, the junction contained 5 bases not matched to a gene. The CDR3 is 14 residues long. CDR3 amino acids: CASSSRTGEETQYF. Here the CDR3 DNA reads TGCGCCAGCAGCTCCCGGACAGGAGAAGAGACCCAGTACTTC.

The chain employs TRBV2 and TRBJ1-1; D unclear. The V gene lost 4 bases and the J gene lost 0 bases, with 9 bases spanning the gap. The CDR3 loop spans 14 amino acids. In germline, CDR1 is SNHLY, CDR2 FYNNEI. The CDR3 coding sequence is TGTGCCAGCAGTGTCAATAGTATGAACACTGAAGCTTTCTTT. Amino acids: CASSVNSMNTEAFF. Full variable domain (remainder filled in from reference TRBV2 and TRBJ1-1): EPEVTQTPSHQVTQMGQEVILRCVPISNHLYFYWYRQILGQKVEFLVSFYNNEISEKSEIFDDQFSVERPDGSNFTLKIRSTKLEDSAMYFCASSVNSMNTEAFFGQGTRLTVV.

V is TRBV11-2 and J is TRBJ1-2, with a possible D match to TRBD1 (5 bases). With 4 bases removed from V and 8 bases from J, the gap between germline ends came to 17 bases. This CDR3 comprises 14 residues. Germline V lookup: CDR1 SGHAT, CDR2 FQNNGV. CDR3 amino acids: CASSSNMGLSGYTF. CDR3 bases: TGTGCCAGCAGCTCTAACATGGGGCTTTCGGGCTACACCTTC.

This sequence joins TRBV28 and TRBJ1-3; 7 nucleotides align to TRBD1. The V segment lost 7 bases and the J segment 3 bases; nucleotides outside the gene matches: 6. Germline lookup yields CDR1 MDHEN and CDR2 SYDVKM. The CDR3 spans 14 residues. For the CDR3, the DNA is TGTGCCAGCAAAATACAGGGGATTGGAAACACCATATATTTT. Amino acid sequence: CASKIQGIGNTIYF. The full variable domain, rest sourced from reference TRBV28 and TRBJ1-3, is DVKVTQSSRYLVKRTGEKVFLECVQDMDHENMFWYRQDPGLGLRLIYFSYDVKMKEKGDIPEGYSVSREKKERFSLILESASTNQTSMYLCASKIQGIGNTIYFGEGSWLTVV.

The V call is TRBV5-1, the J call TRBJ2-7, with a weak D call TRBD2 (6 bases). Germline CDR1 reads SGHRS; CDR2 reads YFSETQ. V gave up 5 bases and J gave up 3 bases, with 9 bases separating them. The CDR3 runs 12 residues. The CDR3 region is CASRGTDYEQYF. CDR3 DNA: TGCGCCAGCAGGGGGACTGACTACGAGCAGTACTTC. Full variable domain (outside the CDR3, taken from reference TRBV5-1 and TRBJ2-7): KAGVTQTPRYLIKTRGQQVTLSCSPISGHRSVSWYQQTPGQGLQFLFEYFSETQRNKGNFPGRFSGRQFSNSRSEMNVSTLELGDSALYLCASRGTDYEQYFGPGTRLTVT.

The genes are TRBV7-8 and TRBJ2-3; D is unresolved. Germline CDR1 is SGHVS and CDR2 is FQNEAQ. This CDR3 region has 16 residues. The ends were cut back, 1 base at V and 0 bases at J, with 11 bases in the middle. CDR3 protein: CASSLDELSSTDTQYF. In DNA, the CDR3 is TGTGCCAGCAGCTTAGACGAGTTATCTAGCACAGATACGCAGTATTTT.

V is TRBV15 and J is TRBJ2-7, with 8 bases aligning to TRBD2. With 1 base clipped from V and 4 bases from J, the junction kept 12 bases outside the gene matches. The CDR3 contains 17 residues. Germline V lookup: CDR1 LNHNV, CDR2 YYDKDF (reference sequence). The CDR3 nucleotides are TGTGCCACCAGCAGAGGCCGGGGGGGCTGGAAAGGTTACGAGCAGTACTTC. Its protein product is CATSRGRGGWKGYEQYF.

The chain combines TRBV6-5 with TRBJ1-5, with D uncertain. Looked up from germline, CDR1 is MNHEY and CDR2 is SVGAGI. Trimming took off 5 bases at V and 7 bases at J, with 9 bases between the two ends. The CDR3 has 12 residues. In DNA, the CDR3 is TGTGCCAGCAGTCCAGTCGGGCAGCCCCAGCATTTT. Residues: CASSPVGQPQHF.

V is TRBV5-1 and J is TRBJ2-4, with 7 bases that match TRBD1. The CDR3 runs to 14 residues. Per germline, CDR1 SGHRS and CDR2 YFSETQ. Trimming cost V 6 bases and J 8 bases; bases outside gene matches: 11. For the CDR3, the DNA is TGCGCCAGCAAGTTAGGGGGCCCTACGGACATTCAGTACTTC. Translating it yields CASKLGGPTDIQYF.

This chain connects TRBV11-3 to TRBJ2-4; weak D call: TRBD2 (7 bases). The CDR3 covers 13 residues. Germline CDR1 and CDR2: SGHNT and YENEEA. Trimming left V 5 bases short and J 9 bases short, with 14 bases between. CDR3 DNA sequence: TGTGCCAGCAGCCCCCGGGGGGCCAGCATTCAGTACTTC. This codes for CASSPRGASIQYF.

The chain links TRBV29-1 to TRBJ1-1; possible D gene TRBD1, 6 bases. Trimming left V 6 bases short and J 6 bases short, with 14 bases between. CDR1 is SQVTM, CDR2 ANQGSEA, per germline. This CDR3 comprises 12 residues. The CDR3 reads CSVLGGAAEAFF. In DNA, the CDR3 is TGCAGCGTCCTCGGGGGGGCGGCTGAAGCTTTCTTT.

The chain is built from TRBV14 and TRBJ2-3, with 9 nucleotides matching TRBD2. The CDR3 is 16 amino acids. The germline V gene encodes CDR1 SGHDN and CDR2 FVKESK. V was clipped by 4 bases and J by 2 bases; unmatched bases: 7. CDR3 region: CASSPSSGVATDTQYF. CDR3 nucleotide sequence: TGTGCCAGCAGCCCCTCTAGCGGGGTGGCCACAGATACGCAGTATTTT.

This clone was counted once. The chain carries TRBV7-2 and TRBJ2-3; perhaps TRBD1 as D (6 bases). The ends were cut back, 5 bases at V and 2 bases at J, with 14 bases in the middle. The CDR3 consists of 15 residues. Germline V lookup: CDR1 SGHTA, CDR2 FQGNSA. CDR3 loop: CASSPGTGHTDTQYF. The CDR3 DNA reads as TGTGCCAGCAGCCCGGGTACAGGGCACACAGATACGCAGTATTTT.

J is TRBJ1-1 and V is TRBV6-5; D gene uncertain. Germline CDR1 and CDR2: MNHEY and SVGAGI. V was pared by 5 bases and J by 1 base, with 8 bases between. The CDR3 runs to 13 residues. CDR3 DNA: TGTGCCAGCAGTATGACGGGGAACACTGAAGCTTTCTTT. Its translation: CASSMTGNTEAFF.

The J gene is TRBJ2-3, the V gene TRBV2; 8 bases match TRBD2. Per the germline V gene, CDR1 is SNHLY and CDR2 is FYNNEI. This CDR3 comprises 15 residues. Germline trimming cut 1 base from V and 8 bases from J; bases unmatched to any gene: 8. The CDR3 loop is CASSEEGTGGSTQYF. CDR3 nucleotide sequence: TGTGCCAGCAGTGAAGAAGGAACGGGGGGGAGTACGCAGTATTTT.

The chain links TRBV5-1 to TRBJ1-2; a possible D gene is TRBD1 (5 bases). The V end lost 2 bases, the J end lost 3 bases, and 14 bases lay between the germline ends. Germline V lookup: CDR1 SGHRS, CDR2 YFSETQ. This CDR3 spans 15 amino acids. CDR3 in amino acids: CASSLNTGHYYGYTF. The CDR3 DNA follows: TGCGCCAGCAGCTTAAATACAGGACACTACTATGGCTACACCTTC.

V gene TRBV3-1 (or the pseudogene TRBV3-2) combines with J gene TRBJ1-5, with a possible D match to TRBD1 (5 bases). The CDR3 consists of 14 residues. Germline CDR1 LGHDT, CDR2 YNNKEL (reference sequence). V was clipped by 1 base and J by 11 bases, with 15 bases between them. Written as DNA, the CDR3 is TGTGCCAGCAGCCAAGGATCCGTAGGGGAGGCCCAGCATTTT. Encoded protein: CASSQGSVGEAQHF.

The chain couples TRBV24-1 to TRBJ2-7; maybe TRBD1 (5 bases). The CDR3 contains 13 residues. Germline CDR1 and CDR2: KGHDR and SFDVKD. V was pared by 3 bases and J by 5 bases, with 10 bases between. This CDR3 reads CATSDPPRDEQYF. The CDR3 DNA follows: TGTGCCACCAGTGATCCCCCCAGGGACGAGCAGTACTTC.

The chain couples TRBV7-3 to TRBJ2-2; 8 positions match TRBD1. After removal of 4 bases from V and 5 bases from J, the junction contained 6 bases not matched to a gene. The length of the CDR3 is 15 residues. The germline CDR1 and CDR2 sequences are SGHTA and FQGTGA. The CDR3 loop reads CASSSRQGWTGELFF. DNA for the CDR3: TGTGCCAGCAGCTCCCGACAGGGGTGGACCGGGGAGCTGTTTTTT.

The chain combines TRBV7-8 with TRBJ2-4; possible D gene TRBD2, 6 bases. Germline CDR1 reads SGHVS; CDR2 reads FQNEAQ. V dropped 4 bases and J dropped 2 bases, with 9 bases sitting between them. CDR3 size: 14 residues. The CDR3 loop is CASSSGLTKNIQYF. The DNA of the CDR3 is TGTGCCAGCAGCTCGGGACTCACCAAAAACATTCAGTACTTC.

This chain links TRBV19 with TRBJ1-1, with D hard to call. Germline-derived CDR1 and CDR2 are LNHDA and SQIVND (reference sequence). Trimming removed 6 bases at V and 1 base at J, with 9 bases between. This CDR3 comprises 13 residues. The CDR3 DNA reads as TGTGCCAGTAGGCGGGCTGCGAACACTGAAGCTTTCTTT. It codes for CASRRAANTEAFF.

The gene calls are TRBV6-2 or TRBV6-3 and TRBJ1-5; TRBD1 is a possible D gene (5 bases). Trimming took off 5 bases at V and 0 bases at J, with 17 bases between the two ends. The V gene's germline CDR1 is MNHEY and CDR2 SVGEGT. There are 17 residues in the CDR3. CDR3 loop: CASSIGIDRYSNQPQHF. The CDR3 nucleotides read TGTGCCAGCAGTATTGGAATAGACAGATATAGCAATCAGCCCCAGCATTTT.

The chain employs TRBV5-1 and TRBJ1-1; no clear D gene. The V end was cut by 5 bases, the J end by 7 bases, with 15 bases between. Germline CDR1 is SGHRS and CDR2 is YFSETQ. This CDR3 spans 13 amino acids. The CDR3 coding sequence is TGCGCCAGCAGTATCAGCGCAGAACGTGAAGCTTTCTTT. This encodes CASSISAEREAFF.

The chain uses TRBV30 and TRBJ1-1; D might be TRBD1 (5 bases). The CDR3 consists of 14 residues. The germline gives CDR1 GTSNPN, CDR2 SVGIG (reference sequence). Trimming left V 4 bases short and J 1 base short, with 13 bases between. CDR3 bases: TGTGCCTGGATGATGGGGCTGGGGAACACTGAAGCTTTCTTT. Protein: CAWMMGLGNTEAFF.

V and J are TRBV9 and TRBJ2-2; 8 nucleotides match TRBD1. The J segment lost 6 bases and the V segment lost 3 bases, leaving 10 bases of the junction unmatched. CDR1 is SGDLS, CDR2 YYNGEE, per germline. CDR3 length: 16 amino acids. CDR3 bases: TGTGCCAGCAGCGGGCGGGACAGGAGTTCCCCCGGGGAGCTGTTTTTT. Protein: CASSGRDRSSPGELFF. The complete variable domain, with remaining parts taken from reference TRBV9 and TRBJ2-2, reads DSGVTQTPKHLITATGQRVTLRCSPRSGDLSVYWYQQSLDQGLQFLIQYYNGEERAKGNILERFSAQQFPDLHSELNLSSLELGDSALYFCASSGRDRSSPGELFFGEGSRLTVL.

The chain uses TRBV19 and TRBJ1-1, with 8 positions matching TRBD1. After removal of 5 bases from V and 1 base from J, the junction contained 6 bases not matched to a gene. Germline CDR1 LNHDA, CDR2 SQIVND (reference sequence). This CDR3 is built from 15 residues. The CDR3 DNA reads TGTGCCAGTAGTCCCGGACAGGGAAGGAACACTGAAGCTTTCTTT. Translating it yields CASSPGQGRNTEAFF.